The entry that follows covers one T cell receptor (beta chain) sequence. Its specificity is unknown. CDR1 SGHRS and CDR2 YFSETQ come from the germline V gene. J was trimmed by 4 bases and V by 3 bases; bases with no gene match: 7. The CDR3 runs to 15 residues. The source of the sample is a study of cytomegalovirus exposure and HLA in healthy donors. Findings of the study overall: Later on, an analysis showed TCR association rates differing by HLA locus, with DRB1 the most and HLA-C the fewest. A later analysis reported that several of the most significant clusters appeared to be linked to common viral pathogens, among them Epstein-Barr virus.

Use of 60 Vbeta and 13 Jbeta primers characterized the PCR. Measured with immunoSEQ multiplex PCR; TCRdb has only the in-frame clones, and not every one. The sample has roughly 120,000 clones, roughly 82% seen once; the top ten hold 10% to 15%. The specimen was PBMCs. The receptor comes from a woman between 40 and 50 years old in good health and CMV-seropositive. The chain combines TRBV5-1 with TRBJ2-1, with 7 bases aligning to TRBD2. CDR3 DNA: TGCGCCAGCAGCTGGGAGGGTCCCCCTTACAATGAGCAGTTCTTC. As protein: CASSWEGPPYNEQFF.